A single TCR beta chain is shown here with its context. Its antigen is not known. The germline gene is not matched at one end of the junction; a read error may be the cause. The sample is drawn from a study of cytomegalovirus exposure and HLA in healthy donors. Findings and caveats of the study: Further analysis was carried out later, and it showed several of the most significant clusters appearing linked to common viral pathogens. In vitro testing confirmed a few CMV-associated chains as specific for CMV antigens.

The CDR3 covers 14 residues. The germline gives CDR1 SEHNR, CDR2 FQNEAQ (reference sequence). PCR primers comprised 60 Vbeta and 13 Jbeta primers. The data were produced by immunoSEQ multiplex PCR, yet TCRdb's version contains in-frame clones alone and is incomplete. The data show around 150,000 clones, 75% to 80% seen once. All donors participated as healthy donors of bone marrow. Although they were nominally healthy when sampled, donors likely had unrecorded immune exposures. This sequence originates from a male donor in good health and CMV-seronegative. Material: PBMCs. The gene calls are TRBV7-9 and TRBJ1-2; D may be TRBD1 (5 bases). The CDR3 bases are TGTTCCAGCAGCTTAGTCGGGGAGGGACATGGCTACACCTTC. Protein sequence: CSSSLVGEGHGYTF.